Described below is a single TCR beta chain sequence and its context. V gave up 3 bases and J gave up 5 bases; unmatched junction bases: 12. Germline V CDR1 and CDR2: SGHRS, YFSETQ. The CDR3 loop spans 16 amino acids. The data were obtained in a study of blood T cell repertoires in COVID-19. Across the whole study: Samples taken during acute and convalescent COVID-19 were collected in the United States, Italy and Spain. The analysed material was cDNA or gDNA that came from T cells, B-cell-depleted T cells, or PBMCs.

Original processing methods: Quantification of nucleated cells was approximated via reference gene primer amplification. The data were produced by immunoSEQ multiplex PCR, yet TCRdb's version contains in-frame clones alone and is incomplete. The DNA was the basis for D and trimming; V, J and clone size are from that table. The data show 350,000 to 400,000 clones, with around 92% seen just once and 1.5% to 2% held by the top ten. This receptor was taken from a woman aged 25 to 45 who had recovered from COVID-19. The gene calls are TRBV5-1 and TRBJ1-2, with 8 bases lining up with TRBD1. The sequencing sample was made of PBMCs or T cells enriched from blood (not recorded which). The CDR3 here is CASSSTTGAQLYGYTF. The CDR3 DNA sequence: TGCGCCAGCAGCTCCACGACAGGGGCGCAACTTTATGGCTACACCTTC.